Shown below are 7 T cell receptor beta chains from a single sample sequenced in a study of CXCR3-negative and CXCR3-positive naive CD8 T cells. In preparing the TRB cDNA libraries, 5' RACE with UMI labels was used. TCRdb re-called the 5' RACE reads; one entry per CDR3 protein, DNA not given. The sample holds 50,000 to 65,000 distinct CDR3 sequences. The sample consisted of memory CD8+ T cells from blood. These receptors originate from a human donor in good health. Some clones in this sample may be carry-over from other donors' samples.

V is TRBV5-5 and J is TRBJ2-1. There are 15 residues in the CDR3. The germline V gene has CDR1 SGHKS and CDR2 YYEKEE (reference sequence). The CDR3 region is CASSLRTSVLNEQFF.

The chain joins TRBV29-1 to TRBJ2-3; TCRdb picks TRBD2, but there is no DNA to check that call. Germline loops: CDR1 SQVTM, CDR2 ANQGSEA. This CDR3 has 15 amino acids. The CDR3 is CSAATSGGAPDTQYF.

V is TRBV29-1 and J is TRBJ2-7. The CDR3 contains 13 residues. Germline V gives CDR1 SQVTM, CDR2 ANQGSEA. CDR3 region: CSVETDNSYEQYF.

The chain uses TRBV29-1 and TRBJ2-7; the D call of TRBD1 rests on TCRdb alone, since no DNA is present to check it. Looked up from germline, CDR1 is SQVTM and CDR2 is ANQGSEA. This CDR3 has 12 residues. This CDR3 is CSVVTGSDEQYF.

The CDR3 spells CASSETGTVNTDTQYF. This chain joins TRBV5-6 and TRBJ2-3; TCRdb designates TRBD1, a call that cannot be tested without DNA. The CDR3 is 16 residues long. In germline, CDR1 is SGHDT, CDR2 YYEEEE.

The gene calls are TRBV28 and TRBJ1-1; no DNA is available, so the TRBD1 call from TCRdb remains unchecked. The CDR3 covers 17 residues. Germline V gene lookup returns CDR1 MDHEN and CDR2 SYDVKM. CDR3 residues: CASSFYGQGAFDTEAFF.

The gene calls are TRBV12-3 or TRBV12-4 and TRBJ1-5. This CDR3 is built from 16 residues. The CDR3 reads CASSLLVPGGDQPQHF.